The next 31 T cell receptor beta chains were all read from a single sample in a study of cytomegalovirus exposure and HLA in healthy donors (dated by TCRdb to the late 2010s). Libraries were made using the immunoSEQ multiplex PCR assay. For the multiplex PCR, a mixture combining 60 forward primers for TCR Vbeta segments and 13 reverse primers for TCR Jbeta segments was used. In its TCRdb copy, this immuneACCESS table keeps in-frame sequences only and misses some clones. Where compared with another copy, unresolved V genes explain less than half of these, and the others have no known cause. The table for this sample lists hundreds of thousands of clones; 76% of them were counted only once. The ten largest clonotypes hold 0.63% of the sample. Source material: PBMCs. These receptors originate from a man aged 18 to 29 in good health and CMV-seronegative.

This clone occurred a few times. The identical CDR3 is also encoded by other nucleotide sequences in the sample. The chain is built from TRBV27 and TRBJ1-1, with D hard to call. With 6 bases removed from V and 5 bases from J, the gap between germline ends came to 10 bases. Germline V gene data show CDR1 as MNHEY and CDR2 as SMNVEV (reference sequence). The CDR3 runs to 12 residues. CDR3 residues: CASSSGGTEAFF. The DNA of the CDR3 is TGTGCCAGCAGCAGCGGTGGAACTGAAGCTTTCTTT.

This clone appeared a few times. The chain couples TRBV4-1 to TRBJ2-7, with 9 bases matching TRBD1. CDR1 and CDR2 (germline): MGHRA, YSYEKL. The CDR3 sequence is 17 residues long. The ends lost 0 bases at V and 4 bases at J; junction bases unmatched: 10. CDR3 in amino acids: CASSQEFPGQGRYEQYF. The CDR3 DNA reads TGCGCCAGCAGCCAAGAGTTCCCCGGACAGGGGAGATACGAGCAGTACTTC.

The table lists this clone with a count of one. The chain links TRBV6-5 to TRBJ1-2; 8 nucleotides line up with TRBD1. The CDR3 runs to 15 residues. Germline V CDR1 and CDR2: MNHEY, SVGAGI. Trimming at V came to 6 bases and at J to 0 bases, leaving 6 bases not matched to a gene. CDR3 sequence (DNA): TGTGCCAGCAGCCACAGGGGGGGACCTAACTATGGCTACACCTTC. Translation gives CASSHRGGPNYGYTF.

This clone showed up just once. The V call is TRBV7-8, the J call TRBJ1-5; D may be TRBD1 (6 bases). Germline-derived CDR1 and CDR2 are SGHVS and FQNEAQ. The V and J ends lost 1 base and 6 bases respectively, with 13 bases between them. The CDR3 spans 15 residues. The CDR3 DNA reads TGTGCCAGCAGCTTAGATGGGGGCACGGGTCAGCCCCAGCATTTT. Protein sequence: CASSLDGGTGQPQHF.

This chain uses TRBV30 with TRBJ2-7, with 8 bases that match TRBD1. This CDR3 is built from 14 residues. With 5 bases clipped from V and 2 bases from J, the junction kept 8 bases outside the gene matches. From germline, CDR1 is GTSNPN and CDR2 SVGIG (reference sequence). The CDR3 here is CAWEPGTGTYEQYF. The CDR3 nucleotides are TGTGCCTGGGAACCCGGGACAGGTACCTACGAGCAGTACTTC.

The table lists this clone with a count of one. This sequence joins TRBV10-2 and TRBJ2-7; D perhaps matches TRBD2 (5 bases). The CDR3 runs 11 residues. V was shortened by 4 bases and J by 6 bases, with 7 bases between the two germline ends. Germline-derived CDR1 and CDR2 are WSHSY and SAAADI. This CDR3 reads CASSAGVEQYF. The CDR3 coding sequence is TGCGCCAGCAGTGCCGGGGTCGAGCAGTACTTC.

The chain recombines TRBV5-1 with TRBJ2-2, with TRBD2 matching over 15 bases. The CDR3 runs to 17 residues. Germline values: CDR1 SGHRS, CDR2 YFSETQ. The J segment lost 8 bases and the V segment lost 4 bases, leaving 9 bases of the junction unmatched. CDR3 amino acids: CASSRGLAGGFVGELFF. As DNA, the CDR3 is TGCGCCAGCAGCAGGGGACTAGCGGGAGGATTCGTAGGGGAGCTGTTTTTT.

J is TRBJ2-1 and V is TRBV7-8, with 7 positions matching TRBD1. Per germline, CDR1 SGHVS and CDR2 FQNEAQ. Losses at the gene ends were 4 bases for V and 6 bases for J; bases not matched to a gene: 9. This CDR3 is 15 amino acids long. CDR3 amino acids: CASSSGQATGNEQFF. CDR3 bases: TGTGCCAGCAGCTCAGGACAGGCGACAGGCAATGAGCAGTTCTTC. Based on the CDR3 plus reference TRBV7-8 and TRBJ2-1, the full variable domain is GAGVSQSPRYKVAKRGQDVALRCDPISGHVSLFWYQQALGQGPEFLTYFQNEAQLDKSGLPSDRFFAERPEGSVSTLKIQRTQQEDSAVYLCASSSGQATGNEQFFGPGTRLTVL.

The DNA for the CDR3 is TGTGCCAGCAGCGTAGGGGGGGTGAGCGCTGAAGCTTTCTTT. Translating gives CASSVGGVSAEAFF. The rearrangement links TRBV9 to TRBJ1-1, with a possible D match to TRBD1 (5 bases). Germline V CDR1 and CDR2: SGDLS, YYNGEE. The CDR3 is 14 residues long. Trimming cost V 0 bases and J 6 bases, with 12 bases left between them.

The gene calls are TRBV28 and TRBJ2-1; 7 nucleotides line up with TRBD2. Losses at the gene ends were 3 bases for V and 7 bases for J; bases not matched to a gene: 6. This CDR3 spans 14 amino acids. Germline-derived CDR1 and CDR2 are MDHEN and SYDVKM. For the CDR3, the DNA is TGTGCCAGCAGTTTGACTAGCTCTTCTAATGAGCAGTTCTTC. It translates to CASSLTSSSNEQFF.

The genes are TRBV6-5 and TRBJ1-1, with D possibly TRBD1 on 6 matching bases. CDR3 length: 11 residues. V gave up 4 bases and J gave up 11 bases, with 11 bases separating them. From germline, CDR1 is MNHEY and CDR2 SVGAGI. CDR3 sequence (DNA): TGTGCCAGCAGTTCGGGGGGGCGGGCTTTCTTT. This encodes CASSSGGRAFF.

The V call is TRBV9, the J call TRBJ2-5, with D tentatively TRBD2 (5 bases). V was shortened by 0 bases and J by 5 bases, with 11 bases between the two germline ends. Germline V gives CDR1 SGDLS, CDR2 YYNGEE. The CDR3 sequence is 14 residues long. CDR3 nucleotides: TGTGCCAGCAGCGTAGATATCCGAGGGGAGACCCAGTACTTC. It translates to CASSVDIRGETQYF. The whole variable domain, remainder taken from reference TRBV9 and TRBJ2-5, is DSGVTQTPKHLITATGQRVTLRCSPRSGDLSVYWYQQSLDQGLQFLIQYYNGEERAKGNILERFSAQQFPDLHSELNLSSLELGDSALYFCASSVDIRGETQYFGPGTRLLVL.

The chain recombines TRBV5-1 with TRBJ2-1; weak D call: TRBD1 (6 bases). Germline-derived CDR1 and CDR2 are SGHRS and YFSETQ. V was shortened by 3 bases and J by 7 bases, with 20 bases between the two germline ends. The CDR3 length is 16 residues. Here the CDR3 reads CASSSLGTQRGNEQFF. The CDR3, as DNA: TGCGCCAGCAGCTCCCTCGGGACCCAAAGGGGGAATGAGCAGTTCTTC.

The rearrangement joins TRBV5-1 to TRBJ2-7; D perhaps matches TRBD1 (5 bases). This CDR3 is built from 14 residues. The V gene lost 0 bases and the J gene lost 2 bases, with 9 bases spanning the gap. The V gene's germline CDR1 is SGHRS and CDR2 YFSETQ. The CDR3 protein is CASSLGPGTYEQYF. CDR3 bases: TGCGCCAGCAGCTTGGGTCCAGGGACCTACGAGCAGTACTTC.

CDR3 coding DNA: TGTGCCAGCAGTCCGGACAGGGTTACTGAAGCTTTCTTT. As protein: CASSPDRVTEAFF. The rearrangement uses TRBV2 and TRBJ1-1; TRBD1 agrees at 8 bases. Germline loops: CDR1 SNHLY, CDR2 FYNNEI. The CDR3 covers 13 residues. J lost 5 bases, V lost 5 bases, and 4 bases had no gene match.

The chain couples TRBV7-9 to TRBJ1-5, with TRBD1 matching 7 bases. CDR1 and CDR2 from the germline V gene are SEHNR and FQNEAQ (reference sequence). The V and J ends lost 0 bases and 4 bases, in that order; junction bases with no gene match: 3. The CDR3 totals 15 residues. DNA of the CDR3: TGTGCCAGCAGCTTAGCGGGGACAGTAAATCAGCCCCAGCATTTT. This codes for CASSLAGTVNQPQHF.

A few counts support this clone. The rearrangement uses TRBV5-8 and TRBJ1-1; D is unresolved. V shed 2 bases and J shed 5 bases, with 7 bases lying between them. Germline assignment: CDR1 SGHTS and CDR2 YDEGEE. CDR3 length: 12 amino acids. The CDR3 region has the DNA TGTGCCAGCAGCTTCCTCGGGACTGAAGCTTTCTTT. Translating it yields CASSFLGTEAFF.

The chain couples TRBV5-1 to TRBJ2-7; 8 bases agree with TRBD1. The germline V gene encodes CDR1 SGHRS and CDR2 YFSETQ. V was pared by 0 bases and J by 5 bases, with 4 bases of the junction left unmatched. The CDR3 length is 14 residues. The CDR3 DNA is TGCGCCAGCAGCTTGGTGACAGGGGACCACGAGCAGTACTTC. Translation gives CASSLVTGDHEQYF.

The CDR3 loop reads CASSLQMNTEAFF. DNA for the CDR3: TGTGCCAGCAGTTTACAGATGAACACTGAAGCTTTCTTT. The chain is built from TRBV6-5 and TRBJ1-1, with D unresolved. This CDR3 contains 13 residues. Germline CDR1 reads MNHEY; CDR2 reads SVGAGI. With 4 bases removed from V and 0 bases from J, the gap between germline ends came to 6 bases.

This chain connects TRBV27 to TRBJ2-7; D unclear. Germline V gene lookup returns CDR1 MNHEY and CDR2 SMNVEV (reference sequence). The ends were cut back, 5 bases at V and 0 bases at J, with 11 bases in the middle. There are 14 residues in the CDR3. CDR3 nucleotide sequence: TGTGCCAGCAGTCACCTCACCGGCTCCTACGAGCAGTACTTC. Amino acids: CASSHLTGSYEQYF.

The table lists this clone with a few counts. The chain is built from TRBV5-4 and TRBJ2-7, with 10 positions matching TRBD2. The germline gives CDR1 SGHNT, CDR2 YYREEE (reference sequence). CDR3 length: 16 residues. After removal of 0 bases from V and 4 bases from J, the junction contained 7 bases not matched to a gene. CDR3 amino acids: CASSLGGLAVMYEQYF. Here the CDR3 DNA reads TGTGCCAGCAGCTTGGGTGGACTAGCGGTTATGTACGAGCAGTACTTC. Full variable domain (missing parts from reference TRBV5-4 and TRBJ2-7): ETGVTQSPTHLIKTRGQQVTLRCSSQSGHNTVSWYQQALGQGPQFIFQYYREEENGRGNFPPRFSGLQFPNYSSELNVNALELDDSALYLCASSLGGLAVMYEQYFGPGTRLTVT.

The CDR3 spells CASRLTSGSSYNEQFF. The CDR3 DNA is TGTGCCAGCAGATTGACTAGCGGGAGCTCCTACAATGAGCAGTTCTTC. J is TRBJ2-1 and V is TRBV2, with 12 bases fitting TRBD2. The V segment lost 6 bases and the J segment 0 bases; nucleotides outside the gene matches: 3. The germline CDR1 and CDR2 sequences are SNHLY and FYNNEI. CDR3 length: 16 amino acids.

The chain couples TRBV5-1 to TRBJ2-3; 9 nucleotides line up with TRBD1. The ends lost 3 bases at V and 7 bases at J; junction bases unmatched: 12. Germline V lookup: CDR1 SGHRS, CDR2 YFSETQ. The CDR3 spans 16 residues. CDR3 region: CASSWMTGGKINTQYF. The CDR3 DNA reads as TGCGCCAGCAGCTGGATGACAGGGGGGAAAATCAATACGCAGTATTTT. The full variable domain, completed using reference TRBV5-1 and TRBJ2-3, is KAGVTQTPRYLIKTRGQQVTLSCSPISGHRSVSWYQQTPGQGLQFLFEYFSETQRNKGNFPGRFSGRQFSNSRSEMNVSTLELGDSALYLCASSWMTGGKINTQYFGPGTRLTVL.

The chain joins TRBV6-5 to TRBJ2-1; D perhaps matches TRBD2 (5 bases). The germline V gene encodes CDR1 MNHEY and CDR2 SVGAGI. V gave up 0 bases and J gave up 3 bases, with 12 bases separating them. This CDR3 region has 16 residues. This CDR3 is CASSYSWTFNYNEQFF. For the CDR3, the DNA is TGTGCCAGCAGTTACTCGTGGACTTTCAACTACAATGAGCAGTTCTTC.

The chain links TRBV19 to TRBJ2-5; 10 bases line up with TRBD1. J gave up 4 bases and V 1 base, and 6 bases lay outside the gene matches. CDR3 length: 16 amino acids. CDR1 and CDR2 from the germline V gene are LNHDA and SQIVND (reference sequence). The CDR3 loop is CASSIGAGTGAETQYF. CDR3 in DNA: TGTGCCAGTAGTATAGGGGCCGGGACAGGGGCAGAGACCCAGTACTTC. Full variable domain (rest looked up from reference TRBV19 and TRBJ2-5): DGGITQSPKYLFRKEGQNVTLSCEQNLNHDAMYWYRQDPGQGLRLIYYSQIVNDFQKGDIAEGYSVSREKKESFPLTVTSAQKNPTAFYLCASSIGAGTGAETQYFGPGTRLLVL.

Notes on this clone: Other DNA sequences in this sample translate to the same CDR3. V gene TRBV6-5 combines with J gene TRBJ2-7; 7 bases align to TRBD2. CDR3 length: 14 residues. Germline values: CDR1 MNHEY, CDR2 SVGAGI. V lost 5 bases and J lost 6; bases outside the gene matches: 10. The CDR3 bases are TGTGCCAGCAGTGGTAGCGGGCCGGTGGGCGAGCAGTACTTC. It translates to CASSGSGPVGEQYF.

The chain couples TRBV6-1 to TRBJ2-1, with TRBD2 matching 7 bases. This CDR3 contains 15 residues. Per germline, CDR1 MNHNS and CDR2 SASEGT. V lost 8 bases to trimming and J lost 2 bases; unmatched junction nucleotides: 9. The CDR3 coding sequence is TGTGCCAGCGGTAGCGGGTCCTATACCTACAATGAGCAGTTCTTC. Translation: CASGSGSYTYNEQFF.

CDR3 in DNA: TGTGCCAGTAGTATGACTAGCGGGAGCTCCTACGAGCAGTACTTC. Protein product: CASSMTSGSSYEQYF. This sequence joins TRBV19 and TRBJ2-7; the match to TRBD2 covers 12 bases. V shed 3 bases and J 0 bases; nucleotides not matched to a gene: 0. There are 15 residues in the CDR3. Germline lookup yields CDR1 LNHDA and CDR2 SQIVND (reference sequence).

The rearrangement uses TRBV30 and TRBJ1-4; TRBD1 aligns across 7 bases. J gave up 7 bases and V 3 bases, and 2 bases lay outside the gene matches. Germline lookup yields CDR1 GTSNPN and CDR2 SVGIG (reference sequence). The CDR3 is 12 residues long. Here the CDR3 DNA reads TGTGCCTGGAGAGGGGGCATTGAAAAACTGTTTTTT. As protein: CAWRGGIEKLFF.

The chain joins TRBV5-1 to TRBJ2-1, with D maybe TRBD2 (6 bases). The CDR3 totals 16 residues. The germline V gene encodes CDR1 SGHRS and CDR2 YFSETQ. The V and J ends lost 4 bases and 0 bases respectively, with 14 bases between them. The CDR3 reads CASSPGGVSSYNEQFF. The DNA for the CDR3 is TGCGCCAGCAGCCCCGGGGGAGTAAGCTCCTACAATGAGCAGTTCTTC.

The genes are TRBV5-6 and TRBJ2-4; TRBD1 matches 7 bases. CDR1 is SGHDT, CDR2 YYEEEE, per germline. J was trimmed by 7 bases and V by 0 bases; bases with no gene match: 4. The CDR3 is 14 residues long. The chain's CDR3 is CASSLGGRGNIQYF. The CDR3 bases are TGTGCCAGCAGCTTGGGGGGCAGGGGGAACATTCAGTACTTC.